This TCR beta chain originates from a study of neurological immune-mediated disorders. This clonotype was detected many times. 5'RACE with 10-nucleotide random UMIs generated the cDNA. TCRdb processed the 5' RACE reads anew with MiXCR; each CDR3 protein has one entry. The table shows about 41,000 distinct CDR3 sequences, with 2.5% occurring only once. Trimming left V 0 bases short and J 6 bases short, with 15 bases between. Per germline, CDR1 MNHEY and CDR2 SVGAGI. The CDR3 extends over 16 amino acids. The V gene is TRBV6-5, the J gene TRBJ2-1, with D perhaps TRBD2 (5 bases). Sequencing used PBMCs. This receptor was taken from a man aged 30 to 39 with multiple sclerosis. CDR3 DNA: TGTGCCAGCAGTTACTCGAAACGGGGATTAGGCAATGAGCAGTTCTTC. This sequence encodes CASSYSKRGLGNEQFF.